The clone carrying this TCR beta chain is categorized as medium-sized. Its antigen is unidentified. The data derive from a study of cytomegalovirus exposure and HLA in healthy donors. Libraries were prepared by immunoSEQ multiplex PCR; TCRdb keeps only in-frame clonotypes and omits some of them. Of some 68,000 clones listed, around 97% are singletons. The trim removed 1 base at V and 4 bases at J, leaving 2 bases unmatched. This CDR3 comprises 15 residues. Looked up from germline, CDR1 is MNHNS and CDR2 is SASEGT. Whole-study results and caveats: Specificity for CMV antigens was confirmed in vitro for a few of the CMV-associated chains. Associated with cytomegalovirus, according to the listing, were 150 to 200 TCR beta chains.

This receptor was identified in a man between 18 and 29 years old in good health and CMV-seronegative. The sample consisted of PBMCs. The J gene is TRBJ1-2, the V gene TRBV6-1; the match to TRBD1 covers 11 bases. The CDR3 bases are TGTGCCAGCAGTGAAGACGGGACAGGGGGCTATGGCTACACCTTC. Its translation: CASSEDGTGGYGYTF.